This T cell receptor (beta chain) was found in a study of human T cells and chemical hapten exposure (dated by TCRdb to the early 2020s). Regarding the research as a whole: For sensitization, 2% DPC in acetone was applied to a roughly 2 cm by roughly 2 cm area of upper inner arm skin. Throughout the approximately 24-week study period, patients were also given weekly therapeutic DPC doses on the scalp. Patch testing was performed on the upper back with Finn chambers containing 0.01% DPC, and the patch tests were scored after 6 days according to International Contact Dermatitis Research Group standards. Alopecia areata with under or over 50% scalp involvement, alopecia totalis and alopecia universalis were represented in the patient cohort, which was mostly female. Libraries were pooled for sequencing, and variation in per-sample TCR yields was attributed mainly to small differences in library volumes within the pool. In alopecia patients, the study followed how the peripheral blood TCR repertoire changed in vivo over primary and secondary sensitization to diphenylcyclopropenone (DPC), a hapten. Blood samples were taken from patients before sensitization (week 0) and at 2, 6 and about 24 weeks after DPC sensitization. Roughly 30 alopecia patients gave blood for TCR sequencing at one to four time points (pre-sensitization, 2, 6 and 24 weeks).

The time point label here, explained by the study, means: patch test 1, 2 weeks after DPC sensitization. This specimen's treatment or condition label, per the study, means: therapeutic diphenylcyclopropenone sensitization with weekly scalp DPC. At each patch-test visit, blood was drawn before the patch test was applied. Patients were eligible if aged 18 to 70, diagnosed with alopecia and judged suitable for DPC therapy, and pregnant patients were excluded. Unfractionated whole blood was collected in Tempus Blood RNA tubes, and total RNA was extracted from that blood. The germline V gene encodes CDR1 LGHNA and CDR2 YSLEER. V loses 2 bases, J loses 3 bases, and the germline ends lie 7 bases apart. The CDR3 holds 13 amino acids from the cysteine to the phenylalanine. Only CDR3 DNA is held: 39 bases, read in frame from base 1. This clonotype turned up a few times. It lacks a known antigen. Base-call qualities are not available, and no considerably larger clone is one nucleotide away.

What the work shows at the level of the full study, not this receptor alone: The number of PT1 expanded TCRs positively correlated with patch test score, significant at thresholds 8, 16 and 32 but not 4. Repeated subsampling changed both the strength of the expansion versus patch-test correlation and the threshold at which that correlation became significant. Alopecia, a presumed autoimmune disease, was present in all patients, so the immune response of the patients might differ from that of healthy individuals. The number of TCRs above 1 in 1000 frequency did not change with DPC sensitization; there was no evidence of global repertoire structure alterations. Significantly more large CDR3 similarity clusters were formed by expanded TCRs than by pre-sensitization or healthy control sets, consistent with antigen-driven responses.

Libraries were prepared through RACE. Sequencing instrument: NextSeq 500. During library preparation, unique molecular identifiers were attached to individual cDNA molecules so that TCRs could be counted quantitatively and reproducibly. For every blood RNA sample, sequencing covered both the TCR alpha and TCR beta chains. Per the source publication's procedure: Samples had a median of roughly 100,000 TCRs, with a range from about 20,000 to 690,600. The Decombinator software suite was used to annotate the V, J and CDR3 of the TCR reads. Every sample was subsampled to the same number of TCRs (28,000) for the PS versus PT1 abundance plots. Expanded TCRs were defined as absent before sensitization and observed at least eight times at the 2-week time point. TCRdb trimmed public reads at Q25 via fastp, called clones via MiXCR and kept in-frame beta chains. One record per CDR3 amino acid sequence lists the most common genes and DNA. TCRdb assigned the V and J calls; the authors' analysis was not used. The sample table holds about 120,000 distinct CDR3 sequences, of which approximately 15% were seen once. Around 0.84% of the sample is held by the ten biggest clonotypes.

This clonotype was sampled from a man aged 18 to 35 with alopecia areata. Some clones in this sample may be carry-over from other donors' samples. The sample was whole blood, taken in connection with sensitization to the hapten diphenylcyclopropenone (DPC). Recombination linked TRBV4-3 to TRBJ2-5, with TRBD2 tentatively as D gene (5 bases match). This receptor has the CDR3 CASSQSLEETQYF. The bases read TGCGCCAGCAGCCAATCACTAGAAGAGACCCAGTACTTC.